This T cell receptor (beta chain) derives from a study of T cell repertoires in cytomegalovirus infection. Background on the study: CMV epitopes, recently identified HLA-C-restricted and well-studied HLA-B-restricted, were used. CMV infection together with matching HLA type was indicated by public TCR beta signatures.

The CDR3 covers 17 residues. The germline CDR1 and CDR2 sequences are MNHEY and SMNVEV (reference sequence). Between the trimmed V and J ends, which lost 5 bases and 0 bases, there was a span of 19 bases. MiXCR, run by TCRdb on the reads, gives a single entry per CDR3 protein. The sample consists of around 900,000 distinct CDR3 sequences, more than 25% of them appearing once. The study's findings and limits: Ex vivo, HLA-C-restricted CMV-specific TCR beta clonotypes prevailed over the rest of the response.

Notes on this clonotype: Its antigen is undetermined.

The sequenced sample was cultured CD8+ T cells from PBMCs, obtained from culture after CMV antigen stimulation. This clonotype originated in a human donor in good health (CMV status not recorded). Some clones in this sample may be carry-over from other donors' samples. The J gene is TRBJ1-1, the V gene TRBV27, with a possible D match to TRBD1 (6 bases). CDR3 sequence (DNA): TGTGCCAGCAGTCGGATTCGACAGGTAACCATGAACACTGAAGCTTTCTTT. Protein sequence: CASSRIRQVTMNTEAFF.